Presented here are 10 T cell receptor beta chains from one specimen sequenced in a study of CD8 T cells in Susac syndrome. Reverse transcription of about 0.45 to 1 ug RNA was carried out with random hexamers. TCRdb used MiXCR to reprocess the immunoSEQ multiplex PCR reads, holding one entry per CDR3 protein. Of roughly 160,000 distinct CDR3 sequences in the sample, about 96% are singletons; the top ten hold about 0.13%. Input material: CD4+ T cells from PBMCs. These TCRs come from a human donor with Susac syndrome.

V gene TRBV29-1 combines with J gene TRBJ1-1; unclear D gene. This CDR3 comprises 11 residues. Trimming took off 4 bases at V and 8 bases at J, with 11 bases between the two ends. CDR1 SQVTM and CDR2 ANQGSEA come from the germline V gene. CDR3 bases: TGCAGCGTTGGAGGGTCGGCGGAAGCTTTCTTT. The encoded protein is CSVGGSAEAFF. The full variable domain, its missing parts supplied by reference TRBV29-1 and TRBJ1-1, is SAVISQKPSRDICQRGTSLTIQCQVDSQVTMMFWYRQQPGQSLTLIATANQGSEATYESGFVIDKFPISRPNLTFSTLTVSNMSPEDSSIYLCSVGGSAEAFFGQGTRLTVV.

The CDR3 protein is CASSLAVVGYEQYF. In DNA, the CDR3 is TGTGCCAGCAGTCTCGCGGTGGTGGGGTACGAGCAGTACTTC. V is TRBV28 and J is TRBJ2-7; D call uncertain. The V gene's germline CDR1 is MDHEN and CDR2 SYDVKM. This CDR3 is built from 14 residues. Trimming took 5 bases from V and 4 from J, leaving 15 bases between them. Full variable domain (missing parts from reference TRBV28 and TRBJ2-7): DVKVTQSSRYLVKRTGEKVFLECVQDMDHENMFWYRQDPGLGLRLIYFSYDVKMKEKGDIPEGYSVSREKKERFSLILESASTNQTSMYLCASSLAVVGYEQYFGPGTRLTVT.

In nucleotides, the CDR3 is TGCAGCGCAGGACAGGATTACAATGAGCAGTTCTTC. This codes for CSAGQDYNEQFF. The rearrangement links TRBV29-1 to TRBJ2-1, with TRBD1 matching 7 bases. V was pared by 7 bases and J by 4 bases, with 4 bases of the junction left unmatched. The CDR3 runs 12 residues. Looked up from germline, CDR1 is SQVTM and CDR2 is ANQGSEA.

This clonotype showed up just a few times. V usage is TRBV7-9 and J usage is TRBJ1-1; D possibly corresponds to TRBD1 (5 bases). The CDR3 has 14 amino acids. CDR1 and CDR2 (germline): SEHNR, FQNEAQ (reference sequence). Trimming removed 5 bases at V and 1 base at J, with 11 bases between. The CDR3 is CASSQAGGNTEAFF. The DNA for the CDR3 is TGTGCCAGCAGCCAAGCTGGGGGGAACACTGAAGCTTTCTTT. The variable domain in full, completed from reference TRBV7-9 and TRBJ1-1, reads DTGVSQNPRHKITKRGQNVTFRCDPISEHNRLYWYRQTLGQGPEFLTYFQNEAQLEKSRLLSDRFSAERPKGSFSTLEIQRTEQGDSAMYLCASSQAGGNTEAFFGQGTRLTVV.

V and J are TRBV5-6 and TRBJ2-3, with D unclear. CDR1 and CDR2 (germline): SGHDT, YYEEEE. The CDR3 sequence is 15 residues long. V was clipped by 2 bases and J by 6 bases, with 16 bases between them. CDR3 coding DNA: TGTGCCAGCAGCTTTTGGCCCTCGCAGGACGATACGCAGTATTTT. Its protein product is CASSFWPSQDDTQYF.

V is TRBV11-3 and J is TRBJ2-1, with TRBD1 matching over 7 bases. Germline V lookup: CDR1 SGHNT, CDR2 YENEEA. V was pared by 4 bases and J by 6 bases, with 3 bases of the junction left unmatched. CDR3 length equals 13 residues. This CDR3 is CASSSGQFNEQFF. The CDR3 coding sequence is TGTGCCAGCAGCTCGGGACAGTTCAATGAGCAGTTCTTC.

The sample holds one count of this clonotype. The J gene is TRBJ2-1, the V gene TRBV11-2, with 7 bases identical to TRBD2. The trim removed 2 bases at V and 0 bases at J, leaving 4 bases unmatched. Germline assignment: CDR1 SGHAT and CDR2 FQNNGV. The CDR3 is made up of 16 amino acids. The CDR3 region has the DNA TGTGCCAGCAGCTTACTCGGCGGGAGCTCCTACAATGAGCAGTTCTTC. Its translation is CASSLLGGSSYNEQFF.

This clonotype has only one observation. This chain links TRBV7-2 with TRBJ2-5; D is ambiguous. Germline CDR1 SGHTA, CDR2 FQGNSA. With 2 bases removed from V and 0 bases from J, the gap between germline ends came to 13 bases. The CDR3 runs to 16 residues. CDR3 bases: TGTGCCAGCAGCTTATTGTCGCCAGACTACCAAGAGACCCAGTACTTC. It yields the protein CASSLLSPDYQETQYF.

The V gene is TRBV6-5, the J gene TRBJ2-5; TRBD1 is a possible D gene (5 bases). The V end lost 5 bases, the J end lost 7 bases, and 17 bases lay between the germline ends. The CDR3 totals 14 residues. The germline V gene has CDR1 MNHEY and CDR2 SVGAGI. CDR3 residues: CASSLMRSQGTQYF. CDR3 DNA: TGTGCCAGCAGTCTGATGAGGAGTCAGGGGACCCAGTACTTC.

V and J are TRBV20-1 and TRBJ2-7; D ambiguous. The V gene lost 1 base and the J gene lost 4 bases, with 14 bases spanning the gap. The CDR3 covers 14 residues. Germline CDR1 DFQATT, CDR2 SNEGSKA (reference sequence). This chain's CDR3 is CSARVRLVAYEQYF. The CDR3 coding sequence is TGCAGTGCTAGAGTCAGGTTAGTCGCATACGAGCAGTACTTC.